This entry features one T cell receptor beta chain sequence. This clonotype was detected a few times. Its target antigen remains unknown. No qualities accompany the bases; no much larger clone lies one base away. The library relied on RT-PCR. Data came from an Illumina HiSeq 2500. TCRdb trimmed the raw reads at Q25, called clones with MiXCR and kept productive beta chains. Identical CDR3 protein sequences are pooled into one entry, listed with their most common genes and DNA. For this sample there are about 500,000 distinct CDR3 sequences; approximately 15% appear just once. The biggest ten clones account for less than 4% of the sample. This sample was taken from a study of response to subunit inactivated influenza vaccine (dated by TCRdb to the late 2010s). At the level of the whole study: Deep quantitative T cell receptor repertoire profiling was used in the study to track responses to a trivalent subunit inactivated influenza vaccine.

Summary of the overall study and its limitations: The authors suggested that each seasonal influenza vaccination may recruit only a limited number of new T cells.

The source of this sequence is a man between 50 and 69 years old who received an inactivated influenza vaccine. Donor details come from another sample of the same person, matched by shared clones. Source: CD4+ T cells sorted from PBMCs, taken roughly 24 months after vaccination.

The nucleotides read TGCGCCAGCAGTCGGGTTACCCCCACAGATACGCAGTATTTT. The resulting protein is CASSRVTPTDTQYF. The rearrangement combines TRBV4-1 with TRBJ2-3; no D gene is confidently identified. The CDR3 contains 14 residues, cysteine and phenylalanine counted. The retained sequence is limited to the CDR3, 42 bases, with the frame set at the first base. CDR1 and CDR2, looked up from the germline V gene, are MGHRA and YSYEKL. V loses 6 bases, J loses 2 bases, and the germline ends lie 12 bases apart.